A single sample gave rise to the 13 T cell receptor beta chains below, sequenced in a study of blood T cell repertoires in COVID-19. The table came from immunoSEQ multiplex PCR; TCRdb's copy has only in-frame clones and leaves some out. The table records 150,000 to 200,000 clones, around 86% of them present only once. The sample consisted of peripheral blood. Receptors were obtained from an elderly woman in a cohort sampled during active or convalescent COVID-19.

J is TRBJ2-5 and V is TRBV29-1, with 9 nucleotides matching TRBD2. CDR1 and CDR2 (germline): SQVTM, ANQGSEA. Unmatched junction bases numbered 6, after V lost 2 bases and J lost 2 bases. This CDR3 has 15 amino acids. In DNA form, the CDR3 reads TGCAGCGTTGAACCGGCCAGCGGGGGGCAAGAGACCCAGTACTTC. It is translated as CSVEPASGGQETQYF.

The chain links TRBV28 to TRBJ1-3, with D possibly being TRBD1 (5 bases). CDR3 length equals 15 residues. Per germline, CDR1 MDHEN and CDR2 SYDVKM. With 7 bases removed from V and 0 bases from J, the gap between germline ends came to 13 bases. The CDR3 DNA follows: TGTGCCAGCAAGGGGCCTGTAAGCTCTGGAAACACCATATATTTT. Encoded protein: CASKGPVSSGNTIYF.

In this sample, this clone turned up once. J is TRBJ1-2 and V is TRBV11-3, with 11 bases that match TRBD1. This CDR3 region has 15 residues. Unmatched junction bases numbered 2, after V lost 5 bases and J lost 0 bases. In germline, CDR1 is SGHNT, CDR2 YENEEA. In DNA form, the CDR3 reads TGTGCCAGCAGCCAGGGACAGGGGGCTAACTATGGCTACACCTTC. It encodes CASSQGQGANYGYTF.

This rearrangement joins TRBV6-6 to TRBJ2-1; the match to TRBD2 covers 10 bases. Germline-derived CDR1 and CDR2 are MNHNY and SVGAGI (reference sequence). V was clipped by 5 bases and J by 3 bases; unmatched bases: 13. The CDR3 is 18 residues long. The CDR3 bases are TGTGCCAGCAGTCCCCTTTCGGCTAGCGGGGGAATCTACAATGAGCAGTTCTTC. Protein sequence: CASSPLSASGGIYNEQFF.

The V gene is TRBV6-5, the J gene TRBJ2-1; 9 positions match TRBD1. The CDR3 has 12 amino acids. CDR1 is MNHEY and CDR2 is SVGAGI in the germline V gene. The junction had 6 bases not matched to a gene; V was cut back by 3 bases and J by 15 bases. The CDR3 DNA sequence: TGTGCCAGCAGTTATAACAGGGGGCGTATGTTCTTC. Encoded protein: CASSYNRGRMFF.

This clone appeared a single time. This chain connects TRBV6-1 to TRBJ1-3; TRBD1 is a possible D gene (6 bases). In germline, CDR1 is MNHNS, CDR2 SASEGT. The V end lost 4 bases, the J end lost 0 bases, and 13 bases lay between the germline ends. This CDR3 has 16 amino acids. For the CDR3, the DNA is TGTGCCAGCAGTGTAAAGGGACAATACTCTGGAAACACCATATATTTT. This gives the protein CASSVKGQYSGNTIYF.

This clone has a handful of counts. The chain carries TRBV2 and TRBJ2-2; the match to TRBD2 covers 11 bases. Germline lookup yields CDR1 SNHLY and CDR2 FYNNEI. Unmatched junction bases numbered 8, after V lost 3 bases and J lost 5 bases. The CDR3 loop spans 17 amino acids. The CDR3 loop is CASSDGLASGRTGELFF. Here the CDR3 DNA reads TGTGCCAGCAGTGACGGGCTCGCTAGCGGGAGGACCGGGGAGCTGTTTTTT.

This chain uses TRBV28 with TRBJ1-1, with TRBD1 identical over 8 bases. The trim removed 7 bases at V and 4 bases at J, leaving 11 bases unmatched. CDR1 MDHEN and CDR2 SYDVKM come from the germline V gene. The CDR3 runs 15 residues. CDR3 bases: TGTGCCAGCACTACAGGACAGGGCGGGTCCACTGAAGCTTTCTTT. Translation gives CASTTGQGGSTEAFF.

V usage is TRBV5-1 and J usage is TRBJ2-3; TRBD2 matches 15 bases. The CDR3 sequence is 16 residues long. Germline-derived CDR1 and CDR2 are SGHRS and YFSETQ. The V and J ends lost 4 bases and 5 bases, in that order; junction bases with no gene match: 5. This CDR3 is CASSRTSGRDGDTQYF. The CDR3 DNA sequence: TGCGCCAGCAGCCGGACTAGCGGGAGGGATGGAGATACGCAGTATTTT.

The rearrangement joins TRBV12-5 to TRBJ1-3; D perhaps matches TRBD1 (6 bases). This CDR3 region has 13 residues. Germline loops: CDR1 LGHNT, CDR2 FRNRAP. Deletions cut 6 bases from V and 4 bases from J, with 10 bases between. CDR3 residues: CASGRDNGNTIYF. The CDR3 region has the DNA TGTGCTAGTGGCCGGGACAACGGAAACACCATATATTTT. Using reference TRBV12-5 and TRBJ1-3 for the parts outside the CDR3, the full variable domain is DARVTQTPRHKVTEMGQEVTMRCQPILGHNTVFWYRQTMMQGLELLAYFRNRAPLDDSGMPKDRFSAEMPDATLATLKIQPSEPRDSAVYFCASGRDNGNTIYFGEGSWLTVV.

The chain joins TRBV10-2 to TRBJ1-2; 11 positions match TRBD1. Germline values: CDR1 WSHSY, CDR2 SAAADI. This CDR3 has 15 residues. J gave up 5 bases and V 5 bases, and 7 bases lay outside the gene matches. CDR3 loop: CASSRRGTGGYGYTF. In nucleotides, the CDR3 is TGCGCCAGCAGTCGGAGGGGGACAGGGGGTTATGGCTACACCTTC.

This chain connects TRBV5-5 to TRBJ2-2; 7 bases line up with TRBD1. After removal of 3 bases from V and 1 base from J, the junction contained 6 bases not matched to a gene. The CDR3 totals 16 residues. CDR1 and CDR2 from the germline V gene are SGHKS and YYEKEE (reference sequence). The CDR3 region is CASSSTGQMNTGELFF. CDR3 DNA sequence: TGTGCCAGCAGCTCCACGGGACAGATGAACACCGGGGAGCTGTTTTTT.

In nucleotides, the CDR3 is TGTGCCAGCAGCTTAGGGTCCACAGGATCTAATGAAAAACTGTTTTTT. Protein sequence: CASSLGSTGSNEKLFF. The chain carries TRBV7-9 and TRBJ1-4; D perhaps matches TRBD1 (5 bases). V was pared by 1 base and J by 3 bases, with 12 bases between. The germline V gene has CDR1 SEHNR and CDR2 FQNEAQ (reference sequence). The CDR3 sequence is 16 residues long.